Listed below are T cell receptor beta chains from one sample, sequenced in a study of identifying expanded T cells in peripheral blood. The assay was immunoSEQ multiplex PCR, and TCRdb's table has in-frame clones only and misses some. The profile shows approximately 58,000 clones, about four fifths of them singletons. Source material: blood. These TCRs come from a person aged 18 to 70 in good health. CDR3s include the opening cysteine and the closing phenylalanine or tryptophan. A D gene is named only where the DNA matches it firmly. A row's size may be missing; if present it is once, few, many or a size class.

TRBJ1-5	TRBD1	NA	TRBV5-4	CASSRTGENQPQHF	TGTGCCAGCAGCCGGACAGGGGAGAATCAGCCCCAGCATTTT
TRBJ1-6	NA	NA	TRBV10-3	CAISESTGGSPLHF	TGTGCCATCAGTGAGTCTACTGGGGGTTCACCCCTCCACTTT
TRBJ2-2	NA	many	TRBV9	CASSPGQPDANTGELFF	TGTGCCAGCAGCCCCGGACAGCCAGACGCGAACACCGGGGAGCTGTTTTTT
TRBJ2-5	TRBD2	NA	TRBV7-2	CASSLGLPQETQYF	TGTGCCAGCAGCCTGGGACTACCACAAGAGACCCAGTACTTC
TRBJ2-7	NA	NA	TRBV7-6	CASSLIRGEQYF	TGTGCCAGCAGCTTAATCCGGGGCGAGCAGTACTTC
TRBJ2-1	NA	NA	TRBV5-1	CASSKGSYNEQFF	TGCGCCAGCAGCAAGGGCTCCTACAATGAGCAGTTCTTC
TRBJ1-1	NA	NA	TRBV5-5	CASSLGRNTEAFF	TGTGCCAGCAGCTTGGGAAGGAACACTGAAGCTTTCTTT
TRBJ2-2	TRBD2	NA	TRBV7-2	CASSPRTSGSTGELFF	TGTGCCAGCAGCCCCAGGACTAGCGGGAGCACCGGGGAGCTGTTTTTT
TRBJ1-2	TRBD1	NA	TRBV6-5	CAVTRDRGAYGYTF	TGTGCCGTTACCCGGGACAGAGGAGCATATGGCTACACCTTC
TRBJ1-1	NA	NA	TRBV30	CAWSSGMNTEAFF	TGTGCCTGGAGTTCGGGGATGAACACTGAAGCTTTCTTT
TRBJ2-2	NA	once	TRBV9	CASSGDPVVTGELFF	TGTGCCAGCAGCGGCGACCCCGTCGTCACCGGGGAGCTGTTTTTT
TRBJ2-1	TRBD2	NA	TRBV5-4	CASSRGVESGTPYNEQFF	TGTGCCAGCAGCCGGGGGGTTGAGAGCGGGACCCCCTACAATGAGCAGTTCTTC
TRBJ1-3	NA	once	TRBV2	CASSPVRGTSSGNTIYF	TGTGCCAGCAGCCCCGTGCGGGGCACATCCTCTGGAAACACCATATATTTT
TRBJ2-1	NA	NA	TRBV12-2	CASRPGSESSLTFNEQFF	TGTGCAAGTCGCCCGGGATCGGAGAGCTCCCTTACATTCAATGAGCAGTTCTTC
TRBJ2-7	TRBD2	NA	TRBV9	CASSTWPGRGYEQYF	TGTGCCAGCTCCACTTGGCCCGGGAGGGGCTACGAGCAGTACTTC
TRBJ2-5	NA	NA	TRBV5-6	CASSLVSREETQYF	TGTGCCAGCAGCTTGGTTTCGCGGGAAGAGACCCAGTACTTC
TRBJ1-4	NA	few	TRBV4-2	CASSQEALGQGRITQSELFF	TGTGCCAGCAGCCAAGAAGCCCTTGGGCAGGGCAGGATCACCCAATCGGAACTGTTTTTT
TRBJ2-5	NA	NA	TRBV25-1	CASSVYRDLGTAETQYF	TGTGCCAGCAGTGTTTACCGGGACCTAGGCACAGCAGAGACCCAGTACTTC